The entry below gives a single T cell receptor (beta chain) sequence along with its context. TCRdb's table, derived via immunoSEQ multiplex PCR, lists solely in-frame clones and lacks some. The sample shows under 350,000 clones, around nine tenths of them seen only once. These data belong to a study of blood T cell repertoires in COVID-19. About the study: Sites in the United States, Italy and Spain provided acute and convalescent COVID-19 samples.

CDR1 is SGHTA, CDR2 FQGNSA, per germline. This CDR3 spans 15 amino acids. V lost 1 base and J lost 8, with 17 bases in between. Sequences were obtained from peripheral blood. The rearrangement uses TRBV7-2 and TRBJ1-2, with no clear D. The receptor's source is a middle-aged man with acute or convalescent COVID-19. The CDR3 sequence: CASSLEVEALNGYTF. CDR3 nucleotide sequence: TGTGCCAGCAGCTTAGAGGTGGAGGCCCTAAACGGCTACACCTTC.